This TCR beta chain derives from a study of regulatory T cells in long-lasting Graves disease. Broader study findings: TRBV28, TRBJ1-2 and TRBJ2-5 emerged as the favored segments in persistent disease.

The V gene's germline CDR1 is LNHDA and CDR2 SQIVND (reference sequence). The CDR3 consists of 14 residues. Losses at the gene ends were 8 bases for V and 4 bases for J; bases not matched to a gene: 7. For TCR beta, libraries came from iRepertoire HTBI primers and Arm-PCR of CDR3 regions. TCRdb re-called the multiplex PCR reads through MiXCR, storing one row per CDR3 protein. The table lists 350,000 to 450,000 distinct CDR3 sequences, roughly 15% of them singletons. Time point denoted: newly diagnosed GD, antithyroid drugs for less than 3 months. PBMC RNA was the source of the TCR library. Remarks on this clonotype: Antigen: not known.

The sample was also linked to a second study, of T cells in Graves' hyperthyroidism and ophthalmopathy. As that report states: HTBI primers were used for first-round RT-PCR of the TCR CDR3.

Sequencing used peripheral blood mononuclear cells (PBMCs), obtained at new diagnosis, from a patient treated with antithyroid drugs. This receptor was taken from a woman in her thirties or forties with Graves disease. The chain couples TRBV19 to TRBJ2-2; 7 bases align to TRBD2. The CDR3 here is CASRRRESTGELFF. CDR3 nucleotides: TGTGCCAGTCGGCGGCGGGAGAGCACCGGGGAGCTGTTTTTT.